This T cell receptor (beta chain) was found in a study of T cells in Graves' hyperthyroidism and ophthalmopathy. Study-level results: Ophthalmopathy prediction by the model preceded onset by a median roughly 6 months.

The PBMCs studied were ones that came from about 10 ml fresh peripheral blood. Amplified TCR beta CDR3 regions derived from RNA transcripts. HTBI primers were employed in a first-round RT-PCR of the TCR CDR3. TCRdb processed the multiplex PCR reads anew with MiXCR; each CDR3 protein has one entry. The top ten clones hold 16% of a sample with 730,000 or so distinct CDR3 sequences, about 19% of them seen once. This CDR3 has 14 residues. The V and J ends lost 0 bases and 7 bases respectively, with 13 bases between them. Germline V CDR1 and CDR2: LGHDT, YNNKEL (reference sequence). This clonotype was recorded at least ten times. No antigen is known for it.

The sequence was obtained from a woman aged 45-59 years with Graves' hyperthyroidism that later progressed to Graves' ophthalmopathy. The source material was blood. This chain links TRBV3-1 with TRBJ2-7; D gene uncertain. CDR3 sequence (DNA): TGTGCCAGCAGCCAAGATCCAGCAGTCGGGGAGCAGTACTTC. Encoded protein: CASSQDPAVGEQYF.